These 21 T cell receptor beta chains came from one sample sequenced in a study of vaccination and CD4 T cells after COVID-19. Cultured CD4+ T cell DNA was sequenced using the Oncomine TCR Beta short-read assay. TCRdb independently ran MiXCR on the PCR reads; one entry per CDR3 protein. Of approximately 16,000 distinct CDR3 sequences detected, approximately 50% appear once; the ten largest clones hold less than 8%. Treatment indicated: roughly 10-day PBMC culture with coronavirus spike peptide pools or control peptides (ViraFEST assay). What these receptors recognize is not known. The sequencing input was CD4+ T cells from blood, cultured in vitro. The receptors shown here come from a human donor who had recovered from COVID-19.

Concerning this clonotype: An end of the junction does not agree with germline; a read error may underlie this. The chain carries TRBV19 and TRBJ1-5; D is undetermined. CDR3 length: 13 amino acids. Germline V CDR1 and CDR2: LNHDA, SQIVND (reference sequence). In nucleotides, the CDR3 is TGTGCCAGTAGTGTAGACCGCAATCAGCCCCAGCATTTT. This translates into CASSVDRNQPQHF.

This chain connects TRBV20-1 to TRBJ1-6, with D tentatively TRBD1 (6 bases). Germline CDR1 and CDR2: DFQATT and SNEGSKA (reference sequence). V shed 2 bases and J shed 7 bases, with 12 bases lying between them. The CDR3 has 14 residues. CDR3 bases: TGCAGTGCTAGACCGGGACAAATAAATTCACCCCTCCACTTT. Its protein product is CSARPGQINSPLHF.

This clonotype was counted a single time. The rearrangement joins TRBV20-1 to TRBJ1-1; no definite D call. Deletions cut 3 bases from V and 11 bases from J, with 13 bases between. In germline, CDR1 is DFQATT, CDR2 SNEGSKA (reference sequence). The length of the CDR3 is 11 residues. CDR3 sequence (DNA): TGCAGTGCTAGGGCAGTAGCCGAGGCTTTCTTT. Translating it yields CSARAVAEAFF.

In this sample, this clonotype turned up once. The V gene is TRBV20-1, the J gene TRBJ2-5; 9 bases match TRBD1. The CDR3 contains 12 residues. Germline V gene sequence: CDR1 DFQATT, CDR2 SNEGSKA (reference sequence). The CDR3 nucleotides read TGCAGCGTGACAGGGGGCCAAGAGACCCAGTACTTC. As protein: CSVTGGQETQYF.

In its sample, this clonotype is medium-sized. The genes are TRBV30 and TRBJ1-2; D uncertain. V was shortened by 3 bases and J by 8 bases, with 10 bases between the two germline ends. Germline V gene sequence: CDR1 GTSNPN, CDR2 SVGIG (reference sequence). CDR3 size: 11 residues. The CDR3 DNA reads as TGTGCCTGGAGCTGGGGTGGCGGCTACACCTTC. It translates to CAWSWGGGYTF.

The chain recombines TRBV5-4 with TRBJ2-6; D not resolved. V lost 1 base and J lost 0, with 8 bases in between. The CDR3 covers 16 residues. Germline V gives CDR1 SGHNT, CDR2 YYREEE (reference sequence). CDR3 DNA sequence: TGTGCCAGCAGCTTGTTAATCGGCTCTGGGGCCAACGTCCTGACTTTC. It specifies CASSLLIGSGANVLTF.

J is TRBJ1-1 and V is TRBV7-3, with 8 nucleotides matching TRBD1. V gave up 5 bases and J gave up 9 bases; unmatched junction bases: 11. The CDR3 runs 14 residues. CDR1 SGHTA and CDR2 FQGTGA come from the germline V gene. CDR3 DNA sequence: TGTGCCAGCAGCATCGGGACAGGTTATTATCAAGCTTTCTTT. It is translated as CASSIGTGYYQAFF.

The V gene is TRBV6-9, the J gene TRBJ1-2; D gene ambiguous. The germline V gene encodes CDR1 MNHGY and CDR2 SVAAGI. V shed 6 bases and J shed 4 bases, with 15 bases lying between them. CDR3 length: 14 amino acids. In DNA, the CDR3 is TGTGCCAGCAGCTGGGAGGAAGAGCGCTATGGCTACACCTTC. It codes for CASSWEEERYGYTF.

J is TRBJ2-5 and V is TRBV20-1; 12 bases fit TRBD1. The J segment lost 5 bases and the V segment lost 7 bases, leaving 5 bases of the junction unmatched. Germline CDR1 DFQATT, CDR2 SNEGSKA (reference sequence). The CDR3 loop spans 13 amino acids. In DNA form, the CDR3 reads TGCAGTGGTGGGGACAGGGGGCGGGAGACCCAGTACTTC. As protein: CSGGDRGRETQYF.

The chain joins TRBV2 to TRBJ1-2; TRBD1 aligns across 7 bases. J was trimmed by 2 bases and V by 8 bases; bases with no gene match: 8. Looked up from germline, CDR1 is SNHLY and CDR2 is FYNNEI. The length of the CDR3 is 14 residues. The CDR3 DNA reads TGTGCCAGCTTCAAGGACAGGAGCAACTATGGCTACACCTTC. Protein product: CASFKDRSNYGYTF. The full variable domain, with the rest looked up from reference TRBV2 and TRBJ1-2, is EPEVTQTPSHQVTQMGQEVILRCVPISNHLYFYWYRQILGQKVEFLVSFYNNEISEKSEIFDDQFSVERPDGSNFTLKIRSTKLEDSAMYFCASFKDRSNYGYTFGSGTRLTVV.

The chain recombines TRBV30 with TRBJ1-2; D gene ambiguous. Trimming removed 3 bases at V and 4 bases at J, with 12 bases between. This CDR3 region has 13 residues. CDR1 and CDR2 from the germline V gene are GTSNPN and SVGIG (reference sequence). The chain's CDR3 is CAWRRGITYGYTF. As DNA, the CDR3 is TGTGCCTGGAGACGTGGGATAACCTATGGCTACACCTTC. Supplemented by reference TRBV30 and TRBJ1-2, the full variable domain reads SQTIHQWPATLVQPVGSPLSLECTVEGTSNPNLYWYRQAAGRGLQLLFYSVGIGQISSEVPQNLSASRPQDRQFILSSKKLLLSDSGFYLCAWRRGITYGYTFGSGTRLTVV.

CDR3 residues: CSAPRDGFNEKLFF. In DNA form, the CDR3 reads TGCAGTGCTCCTCGGGACGGCTTTAATGAAAAACTGTTTTTT. The V and J genes are TRBV20-1 and TRBJ1-4; tentative D call: TRBD1 (5 bases). The CDR3 has 14 residues. Trimming took off 5 bases at V and 4 bases at J, with 14 bases between the two ends. CDR1 is DFQATT, CDR2 SNEGSKA, per germline (reference sequence).

In this sample, this clonotype turned up a few times. The chain couples TRBV2 to TRBJ2-7; 8 nucleotides match TRBD2. Germline CDR1 and CDR2: SNHLY and FYNNEI. This CDR3 contains 15 residues. V dropped 3 bases and J dropped 3; count of bases not matched to a gene: 7. This chain's CDR3 is CASSEVSGDVYEQYF. CDR3 bases: TGTGCCAGCAGTGAGGTTAGCGGGGACGTCTACGAGCAGTACTTC.

The V gene is TRBV7-8, the J gene TRBJ1-1, with D uncertain. V was cut by 6 bases and J by 0 bases, with 17 bases left in between. The CDR3 has 16 residues. CDR1 is SGHVS and CDR2 is FQNEAQ in the germline V gene. The CDR3 DNA reads as TGTGCCAGCAGGCCGAGGGAGGGCCACATGAACACTGAAGCTTTCTTT. Encoded protein: CASRPREGHMNTEAFF.

V usage is TRBV5-4 and J usage is TRBJ1-6; D call uncertain. The CDR3 is 15 residues long. Germline V gene data show CDR1 as SGHNT and CDR2 as YYREEE (reference sequence). The V end was cut by 4 bases, the J end by 8 bases, with 16 bases between. The CDR3 reads CASSPGEVPDSPLHF. As DNA, the CDR3 is TGTGCCAGCAGCCCGGGTGAGGTCCCAGATTCACCCCTCCACTTT.

The chain couples TRBV2 to TRBJ1-5; TRBD1 is a possible D gene (5 bases). Trimming took off 4 bases at V and 4 bases at J, with 11 bases between the two ends. The CDR3 spans 14 residues. Germline CDR1 SNHLY, CDR2 FYNNEI. CDR3: CASSGQGRNQPQHF. In nucleotides, the CDR3 is TGTGCCAGCAGTGGCCAGGGAAGGAATCAGCCCCAGCATTTT.

In DNA form, the CDR3 reads TGTGCCTGGACCCCCGACAGCGGATTCTATGGCTACACCTTC. It codes for CAWTPDSGFYGYTF. The chain uses TRBV30 and TRBJ1-2; D is possibly TRBD1 (5 bases). Trimming cost V 4 bases and J 4 bases, with 16 bases left between them. There are 14 residues in the CDR3. Germline CDR1 GTSNPN, CDR2 SVGIG (reference sequence).

This chain connects TRBV21-1 to TRBJ2-7; the table's TRBD2 call for D was not verified on the DNA. TRBV21-1 is annotated as a pseudogene. The CDR3 has 13 amino acids. This CDR3 reads CASSKALSPEQYF. DNA for the CDR3: TGTGCCAGCAGCAAAGCGCTCTCCCCCGAGCAGTACTTC.

This clonotype was seen a handful of times. The genes are TRBV2 and TRBJ1-6, with D perhaps TRBD1 (5 bases). This CDR3 is built from 15 residues. The germline V gene has CDR1 SNHLY and CDR2 FYNNEI. V was trimmed by 4 bases and J by 5 bases, leaving 12 bases between them. CDR3 region: CASSVGGGNNSPLHF. CDR3 nucleotide sequence: TGTGCCAGCAGTGTCGGTGGGGGTAATAATTCACCCCTCCACTTT.

This clonotype has just one count. The genes are TRBV5-1 and TRBJ2-3; 7 bases map to TRBD2. Germline CDR1 is SGHRS and CDR2 is YFSETQ. This CDR3 comprises 17 residues. V lost 0 bases, J lost 2 bases, and 9 bases stayed unmatched. This CDR3 is CASSLADSSGNTDTQYF. The CDR3 nucleotides read TGCGCCAGCAGCTTGGCGGACTCTAGCGGTAACACAGATACGCAGTATTTT.

This clonotype is categorized as large. The chain uses TRBV15 and TRBJ1-5, with a tentative D call TRBD1 (5 bases). This CDR3 spans 14 amino acids. Germline CDR1 reads LNHNV; CDR2 reads YYDKDF (reference sequence). V shed 3 bases and J shed 6 bases, with 12 bases lying between them. CDR3 DNA: TGTGCCACCAGCAGTAGACAGATCGGTCAGCCCCAGCATTTT. Translation gives CATSSRQIGQPQHF.